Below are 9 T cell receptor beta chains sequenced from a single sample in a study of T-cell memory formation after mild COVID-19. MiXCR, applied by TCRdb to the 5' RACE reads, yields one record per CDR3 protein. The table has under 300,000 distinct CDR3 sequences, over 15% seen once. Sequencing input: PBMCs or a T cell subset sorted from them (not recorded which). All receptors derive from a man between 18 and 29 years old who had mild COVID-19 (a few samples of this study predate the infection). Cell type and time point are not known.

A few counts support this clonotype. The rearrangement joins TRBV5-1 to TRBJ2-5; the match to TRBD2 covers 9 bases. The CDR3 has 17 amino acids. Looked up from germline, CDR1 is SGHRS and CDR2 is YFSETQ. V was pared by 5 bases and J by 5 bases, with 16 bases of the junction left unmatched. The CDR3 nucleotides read TGCGCCAGCAGTACACGGACTGTAGCGGGGGACTTGGAGACCCAGTACTTC. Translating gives CASSTRTVAGDLETQYF.

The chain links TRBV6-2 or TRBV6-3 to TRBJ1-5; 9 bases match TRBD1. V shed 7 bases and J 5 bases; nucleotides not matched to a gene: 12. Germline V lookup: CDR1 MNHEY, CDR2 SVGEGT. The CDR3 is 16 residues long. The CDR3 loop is CASNVPDRGKDQPQHF. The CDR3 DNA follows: TGTGCCAGCAATGTGCCGGACAGGGGTAAAGATCAGCCCCAGCATTTT.

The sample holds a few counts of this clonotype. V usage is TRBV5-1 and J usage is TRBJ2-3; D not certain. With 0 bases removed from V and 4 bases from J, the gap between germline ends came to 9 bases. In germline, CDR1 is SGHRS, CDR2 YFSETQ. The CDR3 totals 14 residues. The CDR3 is CASSLGTGADTQYF. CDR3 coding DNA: TGCGCCAGCAGCTTGGGAACCGGAGCAGATACGCAGTATTTT.

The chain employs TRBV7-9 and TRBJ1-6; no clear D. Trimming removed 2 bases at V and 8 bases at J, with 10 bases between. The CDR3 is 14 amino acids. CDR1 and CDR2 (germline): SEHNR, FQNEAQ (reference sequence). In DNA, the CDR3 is TGTGCCAGCAGCTTACCGGCGGTGGATTCACCCCTCCACTTT. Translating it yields CASSLPAVDSPLHF.

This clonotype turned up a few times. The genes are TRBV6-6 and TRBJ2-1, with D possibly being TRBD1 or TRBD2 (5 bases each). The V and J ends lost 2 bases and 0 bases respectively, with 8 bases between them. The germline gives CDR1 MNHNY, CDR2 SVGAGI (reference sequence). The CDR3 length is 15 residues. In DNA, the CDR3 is TGTGCCAGCAGTTACCCCGGGACCTCCTACAATGAGCAGTTCTTC. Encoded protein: CASSYPGTSYNEQFF.

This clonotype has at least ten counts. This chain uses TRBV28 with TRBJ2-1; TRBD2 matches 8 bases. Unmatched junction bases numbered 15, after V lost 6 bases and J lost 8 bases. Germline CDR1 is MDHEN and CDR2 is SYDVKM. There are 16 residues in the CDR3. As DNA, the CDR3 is TGTGCCAGCAGACGACCGGGGGGGTTTTTGGTCGATGAGCAGTTCTTC. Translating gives CASRRPGGFLVDEQFF.

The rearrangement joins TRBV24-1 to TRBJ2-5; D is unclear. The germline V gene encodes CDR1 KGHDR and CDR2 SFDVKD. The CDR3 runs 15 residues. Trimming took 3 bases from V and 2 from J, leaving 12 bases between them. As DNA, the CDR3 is TGTGCCACCAGTGATCCTAGGCCAGGACAAGAGACCCAGTACTTC. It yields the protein CATSDPRPGQETQYF.

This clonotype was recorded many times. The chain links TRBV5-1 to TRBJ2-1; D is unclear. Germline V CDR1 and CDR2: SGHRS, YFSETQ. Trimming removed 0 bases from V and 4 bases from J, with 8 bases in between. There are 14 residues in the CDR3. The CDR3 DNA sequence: TGCGCCAGCAGCTTGGAACCTAGGTACAATGAGCAGTTCTTC. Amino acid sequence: CASSLEPRYNEQFF. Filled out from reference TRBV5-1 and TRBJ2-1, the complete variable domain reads KAGVTQTPRYLIKTRGQQVTLSCSPISGHRSVSWYQQTPGQGLQFLFEYFSETQRNKGNFPGRFSGRQFSNSRSEMNVSTLELGDSALYLCASSLEPRYNEQFFGPGTRLTVL.

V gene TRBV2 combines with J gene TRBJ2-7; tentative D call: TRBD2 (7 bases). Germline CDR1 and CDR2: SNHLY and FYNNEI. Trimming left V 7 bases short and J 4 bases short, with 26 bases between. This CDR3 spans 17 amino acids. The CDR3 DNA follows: TGTGCCAGCATCCTAGGCATCCGGGGGGCGAGAGTGTACGAGCAGTACTTC. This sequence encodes CASILGIRGARVYEQYF.